Listed below are T cell receptor beta chains from one sample, sequenced in a study of beta chain features in type 1 diabetes. The protocol was immunoSEQ multiplex PCR, while the TCRdb copy is restricted to in-frame clones and leaves out a portion. The data hold about 660,000 clones, with 11% to 15% observed a single time. Sequencing was done on a sample of naive CD4+ T cells from blood. All receptors derive from a man younger than 35 with type 1 diabetes. Each CDR3 is given with its conserved first and last residue. Fields, in order: J gene, clone size, D gene, V gene, CDR3 protein, CDR3 DNA. D genes are given only for firm matches. Expanded clones are given a class, and other clones once, few, many or no size at all.

>TRBJ2-7|.|.|TRBV18
CASSPPSSYEQYF
TGTGCCAGCTCACCACCCAGCTCCTACGAGCAGTACTTC
>TRBJ2-3|.|TRBD2|TRBV30
CAYSGITDTQYF
TGTGCCTATAGCGGGATAACAGATACGCAGTATTTT
>TRBJ2-2|.|.|TRBV5-1
CASSERDTLTGELFF
TGCGCCAGCAGCGAAAGGGACACATTGACCGGGGAGCTGTTTTTT
>TRBJ1-6|few|TRBD1|TRBV7-9
CASNLQGTGNSPLHF
TGTGCCAGCAATCTTCAGGGGACAGGGAATTCACCCCTCCACTTT
>TRBJ2-1|.|TRBD2|TRBV28
CASSLTSGSRNEQFF
TGTGCCAGCAGTTTAACTAGCGGGAGTAGGAATGAGCAGTTCTTC
>TRBJ1-4|few|.|TRBV5-4
CASSLEGLNEKLFF
TGTGCCAGCAGCTTGGAGGGACTTAATGAAAAACTGTTTTTT
>TRBJ2-7|few|.|TRBV5-1
CASSDGIRAYEQYF
TGCGCCAGCAGTGACGGTATAAGGGCCTACGAGCAGTACTTC
>TRBJ1-1|.|.|TRBV10-1
CASSEDTEAFF
TGCGCCAGCAGCGAGGACACTGAAGCTTTCTTT
>TRBJ1-5|.|TRBD1|TRBV27
CASRGQGVARSNQPQHF
TGTGCCAGCAGAGGACAGGGGGTTGCCCGTAGCAATCAGCCCCAGCATTTT
>TRBJ2-7|.|.|TRBV5-7
CASSLVRRSYEQYF
TGTGCCAGCAGCTTAGTACGCCGCTCCTACGAGCAGTACTTC
>TRBJ1-1|few|.|TRBV6-1
CASSERVTEAFF
TGTGCCAGCAGTGAGAGAGTCACTGAAGCTTTCTTT
>TRBJ2-3|.|.|TRBV9
CASSVGRVRITDTQYF
TGTGCCAGCAGCGTAGGGAGGGTCCGGATCACAGATACGCAGTATTTT
>TRBJ2-5|.|TRBD1|TRBV18
CASSPSGQTQETQYF
TGTGCCAGCTCACCATCGGGACAGACCCAAGAGACCCAGTACTTC
>TRBJ1-3|.|.|TRBV9
CASSVGDRRGNTIYF
TGTGCCAGCAGCGTAGGGGACCGCCGCGGGAACACCATATATTTT
>TRBJ2-2|few|.|TRBV10-3
CAIRAQAGSNTGELFF
TGTGCCATCAGGGCCCAGGCGGGGTCGAACACCGGGGAGCTGTTTTTT
>TRBJ2-3|.|TRBD2|TRBV7-2
CASSLPRGGAGDTQYF
TGTGCCAGCAGCCTCCCTCGCGGGGGGGCAGGAGATACGCAGTATTTT
>TRBJ2-5|few|TRBD1|TRBV5-1
CASSLTGDQETQYF
TGCGCCAGCAGCCTGACAGGGGACCAAGAGACCCAGTACTTC
>TRBJ2-1|few|TRBD2|TRBV19
CASTGMAGGAYNEQFF
TGTGCCAGTACCGGGATGGCGGGAGGTGCCTACAATGAGCAGTTCTTC
>TRBJ2-1|.|TRBD2|TRBV23-1
CAPLRFSGRKNEQFF
TGCGCCCCTCTTAGGTTTAGCGGGAGGAAAAATGAGCAGTTCTTC
>TRBJ1-2|.|.|TRBV19
CASSIKGHGYTF
TGTGCCAGTAGTATTAAGGGTCACGGCTACACCTTC
>TRBJ1-5|.|.|TRBV7-2
CASSLGWAGLHQPQHF
TGTGCCAGCAGCTTAGGGTGGGCAGGGCTCCATCAGCCCCAGCATTTT
>TRBJ2-3|.|TRBD2|TRBV5-1
CASSLTGISGRDTQYF
TGCGCCAGCAGCTTGACAGGAATTAGCGGGAGAGATACGCAGTATTTT
>TRBJ2-3|few|TRBD1|TRBV2
CASKMQGESTDTQYF
TGTGCCAGCAAAATGCAGGGGGAGAGCACAGATACGCAGTATTTT
>TRBJ2-7|.|.|TRBV5-1
CASSWGTEAYEQYF
TGCGCCAGCAGCTGGGGAACGGAAGCCTACGAGCAGTACTTC
>TRBJ2-1|few|.|TRBV2
CASSGDGPEQFF
TGTGCCAGCAGTGGAGACGGACCGGAGCAGTTCTTC
>TRBJ2-3|few|TRBD2|TRBV2
CASSETSGRARVTQYF
TGTGCCAGCAGTGAAACTAGCGGGAGGGCGCGTGTTACGCAGTATTTT
>TRBJ2-4|few|TRBD2|TRBV19
CASSLLTSGRRNIQYF
TGTGCCAGTAGTCTCTTGACTAGCGGGAGGAGGAACATTCAGTACTTC
>TRBJ2-1|few|TRBD2|TRBV6-5
CASSYGAGSSYNEQFF
TGTGCCAGCAGTTACGGAGCGGGGAGCTCCTACAATGAGCAGTTCTTC
>TRBJ2-1|.|TRBD2|TRBV6-6
CAVHSGTILNEQFF
TGTGCCGTCCATAGCGGGACCATACTCAATGAGCAGTTCTTC
>TRBJ2-1|.|.|TRBV30
CAWSGERSYSYNEQFF
TGTGCCTGGAGTGGGGAGCGGTCTTACTCCTACAATGAGCAGTTCTTC
>TRBJ1-5|few|.|TRBV19
CASSRDTNQPQHF
TGTGCCAGTAGTCGGGACACCAATCAGCCCCAGCATTTT
>TRBJ2-1|.|.|TRBV28
CASSSGPLGDKQFF
TGTGCCAGCAGTTCAGGGCCCTTAGGGGACAAGCAGTTCTTC
>TRBJ2-7|few|.|TRBV4-1
CASSQAGQPSYEQYF
TGCGCCAGCAGCCAAGCTGGACAGCCATCCTACGAGCAGTACTTC
>TRBJ2-5|.|.|TRBV30
CAWSVQQQETQYF
TGTGCCTGGAGTGTACAACAGCAAGAGACCCAGTACTTC
>TRBJ2-1|.|.|TRBV6-1
CASKEASERYEQFF
TGTGCCAGCAAAGAGGCTAGCGAGAGATATGAGCAGTTCTTC
>TRBJ1-2|few|.|TRBV5-1
CASSLELQGTYGYTF
TGCGCCAGCAGCTTGGAACTACAGGGAACCTATGGCTACACCTTC
>TRBJ2-7|.|TRBD2|TRBV6-5
CASSYSSGVGSYEQYF
TGTGCCAGCAGTTACTCTAGCGGGGTCGGCTCCTACGAGCAGTACTTC
>TRBJ2-5|few|.|TRBV7-2
CASSLVWDQETQYF
TGTGCCAGCAGCCTAGTCTGGGATCAAGAGACCCAGTACTTC
>TRBJ2-2|.|TRBD2|TRBV30
CAWSGGTSGIPGELFF
TGTGCCTGGAGTGGGGGGACTAGCGGGATACCCGGGGAGCTGTTTTTT
>TRBJ2-4|.|.|TRBV4-3
CASSQARGDIQYF
TGCGCCAGCAGCCAAGCCAGGGGAGACATTCAGTACTTC
>TRBJ2-7|.|.|TRBV5-4
CASSFTGSSYEQYF
TGTGCCAGCAGCTTCACAGGTAGCTCCTACGAGCAGTACTTC
>TRBJ1-1|.|.|TRBV7-2
CASRRSTNTEAFF
TGTGCCAGCAGAAGGAGTACAAACACTGAAGCTTTCTTT
>TRBJ2-3|few|TRBD2|TRBV30
CAWSTGTSVTDTQYF
TGTGCCTGGAGTACCGGGACTAGCGTCACAGATACGCAGTATTTT
>TRBJ1-2|few|.|TRBV6-5
CASSFDENYGYTF
TGTGCCAGCAGTTTTGACGAAAACTATGGCTACACCTTC
>TRBJ1-3|few|.|TRBV7-9
CASRTSEARGNTIYF
TGTGCCAGCAGGACCTCCGAGGCCAGAGGAAACACCATATATTTT
>TRBJ1-1|few|TRBD1|TRBV29-1
CSVDWYGQGTEAFF
TGCAGCGTTGATTGGTACGGACAGGGTACCGAAGCTTTCTTT
>TRBJ2-3|.|TRBD2|TRBV7-2
CASSLFSGVGDTQYF
TGTGCCAGCAGCCTATTTAGCGGGGTGGGAGATACGCAGTATTTT
>TRBJ2-2|.|.|TRBV6-1
CAANRGRGTGELFF
TGTGCCGCAAATAGGGGGAGAGGCACCGGGGAGCTGTTTTTT